The rows below give T cell receptor beta chains drawn from one sample of a study of OX40 agonist ivuxolimab in advanced cancers. Data came from immunoSEQ multiplex PCR; TCRdb stores just in-frame clones and leaves some out. Of around 48,000 clones listed, roughly four fifths were seen once; the top ten hold approximately 2.6%. Sequencing was performed on CD4+ or CD8+ T cells sorted from blood, taken in a trial of the OX40 agonist ivuxolimab. The receptor set was obtained from an adult with an advanced solid tumor such as melanoma, head and neck, liver or kidney cancer. Each CDR3 is given with its conserved first and last residue. Fields, in order: V gene, clone size, J gene, D gene, CDR3 protein, CDR3 DNA. D genes are given only for firm matches. Size values are once, few and many counts, or a class for expanded clones, and some rows have none.

>TRBV29-1|NA|TRBJ1-5|TRBD1
CSAGQGARRYF
TGCAGCGCAGGACAGGGGGCCCGGCGATATTTT
>TRBV28|once|TRBJ2-5|NA
CASSTRYRDEQETQYF
TGTGCCAGCAGTACTCGATACCGGGACGAACAAGAGACCCAGTACTTC
>TRBV5-4|NA|TRBJ2-3|NA
CASSQERRITDTQYF
TGTGCCAGCAGCCAAGAACGACGGATCACAGATACGCAGTATTTT
>TRBV28|NA|TRBJ2-1|TRBD1
CASSLSETGGQFF
TGTGCCAGCAGTTTATCAGAGACAGGGGGGCAGTTCTTC
>TRBV19|NA|TRBJ1-5|NA
CASSIEGNQPQHF
TGTGCCAGTAGTATTGAGGGGAATCAGCCCCAGCATTTT
>TRBV6-6|NA|TRBJ2-1|NA
CASSYFRGPGNEQFF
TGTGCCAGCAGTTACTTTAGAGGGCCGGGCAATGAGCAGTTCTTC
>TRBV11-2|NA|TRBJ1-6|NA
CASSLGGSNSPLHF
TGTGCCAGCAGCTTAGGGGGCAGTAATTCACCCCTCCACTTT
>TRBV15|NA|TRBJ2-1|TRBD2
CATRWGTSGRAAYNEQFF
TGTGCCACCAGGTGGGGGACTAGCGGGAGGGCCGCTTACAATGAGCAGTTCTTC
>TRBV5-1|NA|TRBJ1-1|NA
CASATQGQSEAFF
TGCGCCAGCGCCACGCAAGGACAGTCTGAAGCTTTCTTT
>TRBV2|NA|TRBJ1-4|TRBD1
CASVWTGGEKLFF
TGTGCCAGCGTATGGACAGGAGGTGAAAAACTGTTTTTT
>TRBV10-3|NA|TRBJ2-5|TRBD2
CATKGAGTSGFAETQYF
TGTGCCACCAAAGGAGCCGGGACTAGCGGTTTCGCGGAGACCCAGTACTTC
>TRBV6-1|NA|TRBJ1-2|NA
CASSSPGQFDGYTF
TGTGCCAGCAGTTCCCCGGGACAATTTGACGGCTACACCTTC
>TRBV7-6|NA|TRBJ2-3|TRBD2
CASSANSGTLTDTQYF
TGTGCCAGCAGCGCCAATAGCGGGACCCTCACAGATACGCAGTATTTT
>TRBV11-1|NA|TRBJ2-1|TRBD2
CASSLIAGRKDNEQFF
TGTGCCAGCAGCTTGATAGCGGGAAGGAAAGACAATGAGCAGTTCTTC
>TRBV18|NA|TRBJ1-5|NA
CASSPSVGGGNQPQHF
TGTGCCAGCTCACCTTCCGTAGGGGGAGGCAATCAGCCCCAGCATTTT
>TRBV11-2|NA|TRBJ2-5|NA
CASSLVASGAGETQYF
TGTGCCAGCAGCCTTGTAGCGTCTGGAGCAGGGGAGACCCAGTACTTC